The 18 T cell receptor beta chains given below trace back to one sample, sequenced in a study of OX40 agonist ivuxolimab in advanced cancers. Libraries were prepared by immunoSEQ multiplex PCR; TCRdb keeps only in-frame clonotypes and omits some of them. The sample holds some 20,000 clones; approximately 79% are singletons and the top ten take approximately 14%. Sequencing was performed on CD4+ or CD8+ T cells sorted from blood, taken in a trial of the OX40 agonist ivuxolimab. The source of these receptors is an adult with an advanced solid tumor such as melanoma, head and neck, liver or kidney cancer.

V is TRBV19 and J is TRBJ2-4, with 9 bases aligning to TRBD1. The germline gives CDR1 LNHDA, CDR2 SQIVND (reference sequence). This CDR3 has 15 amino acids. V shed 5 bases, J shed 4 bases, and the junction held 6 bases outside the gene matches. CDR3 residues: CASSAHRGLKNIQYF. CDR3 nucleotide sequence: TGTGCCAGTAGTGCTCACAGGGGGCTGAAAAACATTCAGTACTTC.

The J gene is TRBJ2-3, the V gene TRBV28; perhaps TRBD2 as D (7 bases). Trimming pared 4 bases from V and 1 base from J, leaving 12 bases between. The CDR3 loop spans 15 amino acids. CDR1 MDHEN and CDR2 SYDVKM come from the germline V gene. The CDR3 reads CASSWGGVGTDTQYF. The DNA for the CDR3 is TGTGCCAGCAGTTGGGGGGGCGTGGGCACAGATACGCAGTATTTT.

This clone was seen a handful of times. The CDR3 DNA is TGTGCCAGCAGCTTGGAGAGGGCGGGGGAGACCCAGTACTTC. This codes for CASSLERAGETQYF. The genes are TRBV5-4 and TRBJ2-5; maybe TRBD2 (6 bases). The CDR3 spans 14 residues. The V gene lost 0 bases and the J gene lost 5 bases, with 11 bases spanning the gap. CDR1 is SGHNT, CDR2 YYREEE, per germline (reference sequence).

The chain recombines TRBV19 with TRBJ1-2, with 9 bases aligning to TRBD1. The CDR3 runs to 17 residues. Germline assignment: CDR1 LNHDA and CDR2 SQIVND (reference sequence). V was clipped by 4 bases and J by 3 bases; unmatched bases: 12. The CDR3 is CASSTPQGARAYYGYTF. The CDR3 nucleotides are TGTGCCAGTAGTACTCCACAGGGGGCCAGGGCCTACTATGGCTACACCTTC.

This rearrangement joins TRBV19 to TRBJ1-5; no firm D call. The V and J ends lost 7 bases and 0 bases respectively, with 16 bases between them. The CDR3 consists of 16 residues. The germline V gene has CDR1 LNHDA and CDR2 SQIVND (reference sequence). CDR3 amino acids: CASTPNGGFSNQPQHF. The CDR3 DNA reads TGTGCCAGTACCCCCAATGGCGGGTTTAGCAATCAGCCCCAGCATTTT. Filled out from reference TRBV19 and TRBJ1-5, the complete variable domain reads DGGITQSPKYLFRKEGQNVTLSCEQNLNHDAMYWYRQDPGQGLRLIYYSQIVNDFQKGDIAEGYSVSREKKESFPLTVTSAQKNPTAFYLCASTPNGGFSNQPQHFGDGTRLSIL.

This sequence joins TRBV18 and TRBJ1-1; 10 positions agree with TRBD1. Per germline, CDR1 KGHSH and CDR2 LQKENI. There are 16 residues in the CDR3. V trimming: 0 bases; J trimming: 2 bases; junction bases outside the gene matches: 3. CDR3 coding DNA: TGTGCCAGCTCACCACCGACAGGGGGCTACAACACTGAAGCTTTCTTT. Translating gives CASSPPTGGYNTEAFF.

The CDR3 spells CSVEDGGGEAFF. The DNA for the CDR3 is TGCAGCGTTGAAGATGGAGGGGGTGAAGCTTTCTTT. The V gene is TRBV29-1, the J gene TRBJ1-1; a possible D gene is TRBD1 (6 bases). Trimming stripped 0 bases from V and 7 bases from J, with 9 bases between. CDR1 is SQVTM and CDR2 is ANQGSEA in the germline V gene. The CDR3 is made up of 12 amino acids.

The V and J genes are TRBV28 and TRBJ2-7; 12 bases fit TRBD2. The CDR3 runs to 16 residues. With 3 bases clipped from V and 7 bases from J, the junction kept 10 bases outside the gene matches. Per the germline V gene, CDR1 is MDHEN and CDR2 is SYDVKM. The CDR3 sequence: CASSLTSGGPRGEQYF. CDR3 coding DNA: TGTGCCAGCAGTTTGACTAGCGGGGGCCCTCGAGGGGAGCAGTACTTC.

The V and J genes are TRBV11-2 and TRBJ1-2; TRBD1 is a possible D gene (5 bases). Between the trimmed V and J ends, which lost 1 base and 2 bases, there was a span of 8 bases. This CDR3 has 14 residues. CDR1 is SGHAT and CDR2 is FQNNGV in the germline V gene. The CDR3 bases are TGTGCCAGCAGCTTAGCTGGGGGGAACTATGGCTACACCTTC. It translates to CASSLAGGNYGYTF.

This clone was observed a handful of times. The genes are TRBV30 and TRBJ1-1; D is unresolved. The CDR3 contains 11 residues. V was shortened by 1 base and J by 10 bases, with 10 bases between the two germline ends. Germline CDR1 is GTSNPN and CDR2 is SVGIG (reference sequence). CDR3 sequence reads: CAWSASTRAFF. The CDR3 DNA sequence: TGTGCCTGGAGTGCTTCCACCAGAGCTTTCTTT.

The CDR3 region has the DNA TGTGCCAGCAGCCGAACAGGGAGCACTGAAGCTTTCTTT. Translation gives CASSRTGSTEAFF. The rearrangement links TRBV9 to TRBJ1-1; a possible D gene is TRBD1 (6 bases). CDR3 length: 13 amino acids. Trimming shortened V by 4 bases and J by 4 bases, and 11 bases separated the two germline ends. CDR1 is SGDLS, CDR2 YYNGEE, per germline. Filled out from reference TRBV9 and TRBJ1-1, the complete variable domain reads DSGVTQTPKHLITATGQRVTLRCSPRSGDLSVYWYQQSLDQGLQFLIQYYNGEERAKGNILERFSAQQFPDLHSELNLSSLELGDSALYFCASSRTGSTEAFFGQGTRLTVV.

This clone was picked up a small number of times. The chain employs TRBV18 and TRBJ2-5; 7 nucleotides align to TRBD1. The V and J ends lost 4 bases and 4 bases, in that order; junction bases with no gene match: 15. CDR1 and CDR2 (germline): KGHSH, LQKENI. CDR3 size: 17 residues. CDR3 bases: TGTGCCAGCTCACAAAACTCTCGACAGGGAAGTAGAGAGACCCAGTACTTC. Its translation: CASSQNSRQGSRETQYF. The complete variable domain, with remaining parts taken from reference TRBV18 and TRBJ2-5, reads NAGVMQNPRHLVRRRGQEARLRCSPMKGHSHVYWYRQLPEEGLKFMVYLQKENIIDESGMPKERFSAEFPKEGPSILRIQQVVRGDSAAYFCASSQNSRQGSRETQYFGPGTRLLVL.

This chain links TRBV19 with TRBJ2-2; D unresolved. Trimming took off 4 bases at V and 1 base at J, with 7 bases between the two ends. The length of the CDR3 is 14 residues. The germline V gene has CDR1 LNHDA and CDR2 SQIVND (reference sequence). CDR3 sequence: CASSTTLNTGELFF. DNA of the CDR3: TGTGCCAGTAGTACAACTTTGAACACCGGGGAGCTGTTTTTT.

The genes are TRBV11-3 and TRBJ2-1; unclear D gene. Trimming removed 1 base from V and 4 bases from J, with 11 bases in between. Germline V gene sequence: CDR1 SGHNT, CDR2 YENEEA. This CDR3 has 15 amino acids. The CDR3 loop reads CASSLGWQVYNEQFF. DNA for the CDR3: TGTGCCAGCAGCTTAGGTTGGCAGGTATACAATGAGCAGTTCTTC.

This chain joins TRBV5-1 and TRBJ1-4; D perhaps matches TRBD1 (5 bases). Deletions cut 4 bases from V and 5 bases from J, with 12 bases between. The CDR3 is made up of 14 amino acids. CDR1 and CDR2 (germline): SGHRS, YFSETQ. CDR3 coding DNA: TGCGCCAGCAGCCCGACAGTTCCGAATGAAAAACTGTTTTTT. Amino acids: CASSPTVPNEKLFF.

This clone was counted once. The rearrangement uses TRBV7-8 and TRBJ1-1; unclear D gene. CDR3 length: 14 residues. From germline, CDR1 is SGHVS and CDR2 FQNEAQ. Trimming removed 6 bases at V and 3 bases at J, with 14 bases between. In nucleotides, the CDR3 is TGTGCCAGCAGACCAGGCCTCGGGGACACTGAAGCTTTCTTT. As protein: CASRPGLGDTEAFF.

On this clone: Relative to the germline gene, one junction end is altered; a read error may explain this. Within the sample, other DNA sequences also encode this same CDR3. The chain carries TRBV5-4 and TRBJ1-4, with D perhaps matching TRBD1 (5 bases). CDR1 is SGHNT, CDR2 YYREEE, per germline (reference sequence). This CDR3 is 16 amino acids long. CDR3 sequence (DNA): TGCGCCAGCAGCCAAGATCTTCCGGGGGTTTTTGAAAAACTGTTTTTT. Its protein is CASSQDLPGVFEKLFF.

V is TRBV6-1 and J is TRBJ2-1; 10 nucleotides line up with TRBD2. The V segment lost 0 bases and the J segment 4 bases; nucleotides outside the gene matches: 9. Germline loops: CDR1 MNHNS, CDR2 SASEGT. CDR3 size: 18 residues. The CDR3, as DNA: TGTGCCAGCAGTGAAGCCCCAGCGGGGGGGCTATGGTACAATGAGCAGTTCTTC. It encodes CASSEAPAGGLWYNEQFF.